This is a list of T cell receptor beta chains from one sample in a study of cytomegalovirus exposure and HLA in healthy donors. Libraries were prepared by immunoSEQ multiplex PCR; TCRdb keeps only in-frame clonotypes and omits some of them. Its listing shows 60,000 to 65,000 clones. Sequencing was carried out using PBMCs. These receptors were obtained from a woman between 18 and 30 years old in good health and CMV-seronegative. The CDR3 runs from the conserved cysteine through the conserved F or W. The D gene is left open where the match is weak.

D gene	V gene	J gene	CDR3 length	CDR3 protein
TRBD1	TRBV6-5	TRBJ1-5	15	CASRPTGQGHQPQHF
-	TRBV29-1	TRBJ1-1	12	CSVDPEGTEAFF
-	TRBV29-1	TRBJ2-2	16	CSVEVPGRWGDGELFF
TRBD1	TRBV11-3	TRBJ1-1	14	CASSWDRGNTEAFF
-	TRBV6-5	TRBJ2-1	15	CASSSRPNSGLEQFF
TRBD2	TRBV4-1	TRBJ2-5	20	CASSRIKLAGVNPYQETQYF
TRBD1	TRBV11-3	TRBJ2-7	15	CASSLEGQGAQEQYF
TRBD2	TRBV10-2	TRBJ2-1	15	CASSEGLAANNEQFF
-	TRBV4-1	TRBJ1-2	13	CASSQGDIYGYTF
TRBD2	TRBV7-2	TRBJ2-1	15	CASSQRGGSYNEQFF
TRBD1	TRBV4-1	TRBJ2-5	16	CASSQGRGQAAETQYF
TRBD2	TRBV14	TRBJ2-3	16	CASSKRTSGGADTQYF
TRBD1	TRBV6-1	TRBJ2-2	16	CASSEETGPGTGELFF
-	TRBV29-1	TRBJ1-2	11	CSVISEVGYTF
-	TRBV20-1	TRBJ1-2	11	CNAGTSYGYTF
-	TRBV19	TRBJ1-2	11	CASSAGSGYTF
TRBD1	TRBV13	TRBJ2-7	14	CASTWGTGAYEQYF
TRBD1	TRBV9	TRBJ1-2	20	CASSPTQDRALRNLYYGYTF
TRBD1	TRBV30	TRBJ1-2	13	CAWSLPEGAGYTF
TRBD2	TRBV6-1	TRBJ2-5	15	CASSDLAGTQETQYF
TRBD2	TRBV30	TRBJ2-3	15	CAYGRLAGSTDTQYF
-	TRBV12-5	TRBJ1-1	13	CASGGRGNSEAFF
-	TRBV29-1	TRBJ1-2	12	CSVGGRGGGYTF
-	TRBV6-5	TRBJ2-1	15	CASSYSITGMGEQFF
-	TRBV9	TRBJ2-3	15	CASSGARSPADTQYF
-	TRBV2	TRBJ2-7	13	CASSRDSVGEQYF
-	TRBV28	TRBJ1-2	15	CASSLLMGGGYGYTF
-	TRBV2	TRBJ1-1	14	CASSDQSGHTEAFF
TRBD1	TRBV19	TRBJ2-5	15	CASSPWDRGGETQYF
TRBD1	TRBV6-1	TRBJ2-7	15	CASSVGQGANDEQYF
TRBD2	TRBV2	TRBJ2-7	15	CASLKGTSGSYEQYF